The following is a TCR beta chain sequence with its context. TCRdb analysed the 5' RACE reads with MiXCR anew, one entry per CDR3 protein. Of around 390,000 distinct CDR3 sequences listed, about 15% are singletons. These data are taken from a study of T-cell memory formation after mild COVID-19. Germline loops: CDR1 KGHDR, CDR2 SFDVKD. V was trimmed by 1 base and J by 0 bases, leaving 6 bases between them. CDR3 length: 14 residues. The gene calls are TRBV24-1 and TRBJ2-7; D is ambiguous. The sequencing sample was made of PBMCs or a T cell subset sorted from them (not recorded which). The TCR comes from a man younger than 35 who had mild COVID-19 (a few samples of this study predate the infection). Cell type and time point are not known. CDR3 DNA: TGTGCCACCAGTGATTTCTTGTTCTCCTACGAGCAGTACTTC. Amino acid sequence: CATSDFLFSYEQYF.